The TCR beta chain under discussion was sequenced for a study of T cell repertoires in cytomegalovirus infection. Overall study: TCR beta signatures that were public indicated CMV infection and matching HLA type.

Germline V CDR1 and CDR2: SGHTA, FQGNSA. Between the trimmed V and J ends, which lost 4 bases and 5 bases, there was a span of 14 bases. This CDR3 has 14 residues. This clonotype occurred many times. Antigen: not known. Study outcomes and limitations: Summed public TCR beta family frequency identified CMV carriers bearing the relevant HLA. Dominating the ex vivo response were HLA-C-restricted CMV-specific TCR beta clonotypes.

TCRdb ran MiXCR on the reads and lists one entry per CDR3 protein. The sample consists of 100,000 to 150,000 distinct CDR3 sequences, 7.5% to 9% of them appearing once. The chain employs TRBV7-2 and TRBJ2-5; D may be TRBD2 (6 bases). The source material was PBMCs. The sequence was collected from a human donor in good health (CMV status not recorded). Some clones in this sample may be carry-over from other donors' samples. CDR3 region: CASSSGGGPETQYF. The CDR3 nucleotides read TGTGCCAGCAGCTCAGGAGGAGGGCCGGAGACCCAGTACTTC.